The 7 T cell receptor beta chains below come from one sample, sequenced in a study of blood T cell repertoires in COVID-19. Assay used: immunoSEQ multiplex PCR; TCRdb lists only in-frame clones, some missing. The sample holds about 98,000 clones, roughly four fifths seen once. The source material was peripheral blood. The receptors were gathered from a man aged 35-49 years with active or convalescent COVID-19.

V and J are TRBV19 and TRBJ2-1; maybe TRBD2 (5 bases). Germline V lookup: CDR1 LNHDA, CDR2 SQIVND (reference sequence). The CDR3 runs 17 residues. V was trimmed by 6 bases and J by 3 bases, leaving 21 bases between them. CDR3 bases: TGTGCCAGTAGCTACCCGCCCGGGGTCGGCTTCTACAATGAGCAGTTCTTC. As protein: CASSYPPGVGFYNEQFF.

This clone was seen only once. The chain links TRBV6-5 to TRBJ1-1; 7 bases line up with TRBD1. The CDR3 contains 15 residues. The trim removed 6 bases at V and 4 bases at J, leaving 11 bases unmatched. Per the germline V gene, CDR1 is MNHEY and CDR2 is SVGAGI. The CDR3 protein is CASRGGTGVSTEAFF. In DNA, the CDR3 is TGTGCCAGCAGGGGGGGCACAGGGGTGAGCACTGAAGCTTTCTTT.

This chain uses TRBV6-6 with TRBJ1-3; perhaps TRBD1 as D (5 bases). The V gene's germline CDR1 is MNHNY and CDR2 SVGAGI (reference sequence). CDR3 length: 16 residues. Between the trimmed V and J ends, which lost 10 bases and 0 bases, there was a span of 19 bases. The CDR3 DNA follows: TGTGCCACTGCAGACAGAACCCTGGCCTCTGGAAACACCATATATTTT. Translating it yields CATADRTLASGNTIYF.

The chain employs TRBV4-3 and TRBJ2-1; D remains unclear. The CDR3 is 14 amino acids. CDR1 is LGHNA, CDR2 YSLEER, per germline. V was clipped by 0 bases and J by 7 bases, with 10 bases between them. CDR3 loop: CASSQDSIRNEQFF. DNA for the CDR3: TGCGCCAGCAGCCAAGATTCTATTCGGAATGAGCAGTTCTTC.

The rearrangement joins TRBV5-1 to TRBJ1-1, with 11 bases that match TRBD1. With V trimmed by 7 bases and J by 0 bases, 8 bases remained unmatched. Per germline, CDR1 SGHRS and CDR2 YFSETQ. CDR3 length equals 16 residues. Written as DNA, the CDR3 is TGCGCCAGCGTTCCAGGGACAGGGGGTATGAACACTGAAGCTTTCTTT. Protein sequence: CASVPGTGGMNTEAFF.

V gene TRBV12-2 combines with J gene TRBJ2-3; the D segment call TRBD2 is taken from the table without a DNA check. TRBV12-2 is termed a pseudogene. This CDR3 has 17 amino acids. The chain's CDR3 is CASRLAFRTSDTDTQYF. In DNA form, the CDR3 reads TGTGCAAGTCGCTTAGCATTTAGGACTAGTGACACAGATACGCAGTATTTT.

This clone was observed a handful of times. CDR3: CASSQGQAPNEKLFF. The DNA for the CDR3 is TGCGCCAGCAGCCAAGGACAGGCCCCGAATGAAAAACTGTTTTTT. The gene calls are TRBV4-1 and TRBJ1-4, with D perhaps matching TRBD1 (6 bases). The germline V gene encodes CDR1 MGHRA and CDR2 YSYEKL. The CDR3 loop spans 15 amino acids. Trimming cost V 1 base and J 5 bases, with 11 bases left between them.